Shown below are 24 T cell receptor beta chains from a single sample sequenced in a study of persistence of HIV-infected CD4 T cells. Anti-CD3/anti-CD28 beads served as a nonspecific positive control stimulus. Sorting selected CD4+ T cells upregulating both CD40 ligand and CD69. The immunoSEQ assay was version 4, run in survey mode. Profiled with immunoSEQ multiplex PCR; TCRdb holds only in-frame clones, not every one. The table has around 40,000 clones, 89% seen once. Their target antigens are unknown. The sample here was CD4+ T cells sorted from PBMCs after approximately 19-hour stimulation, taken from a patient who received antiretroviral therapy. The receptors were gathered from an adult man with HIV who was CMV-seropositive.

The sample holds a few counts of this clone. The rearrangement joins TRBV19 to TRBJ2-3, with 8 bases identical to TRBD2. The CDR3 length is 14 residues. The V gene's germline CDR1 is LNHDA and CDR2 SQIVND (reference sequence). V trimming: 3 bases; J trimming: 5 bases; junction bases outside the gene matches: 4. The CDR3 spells CASSIVAGRDTQYF. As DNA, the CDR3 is TGTGCCAGTAGTATCGTAGCGGGGAGAGATACGCAGTATTTT.

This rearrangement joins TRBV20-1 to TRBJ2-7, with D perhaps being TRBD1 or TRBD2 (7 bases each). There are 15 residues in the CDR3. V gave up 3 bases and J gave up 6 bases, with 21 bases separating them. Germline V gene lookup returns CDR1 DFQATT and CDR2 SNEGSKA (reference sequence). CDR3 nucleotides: TGCAGTGCTAGTGCGGGGGCAGGGGCAGGGGGCGAGCAGTACTTC. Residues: CSASAGAGAGGEQYF.

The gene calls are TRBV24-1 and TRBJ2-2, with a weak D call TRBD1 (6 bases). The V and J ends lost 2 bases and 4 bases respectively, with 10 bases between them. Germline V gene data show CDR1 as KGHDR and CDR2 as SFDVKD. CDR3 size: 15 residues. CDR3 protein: CATSDSGQITGELFF. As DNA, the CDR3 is TGTGCCACCAGTGATTCGGGACAAATCACCGGGGAGCTGTTTTTT.

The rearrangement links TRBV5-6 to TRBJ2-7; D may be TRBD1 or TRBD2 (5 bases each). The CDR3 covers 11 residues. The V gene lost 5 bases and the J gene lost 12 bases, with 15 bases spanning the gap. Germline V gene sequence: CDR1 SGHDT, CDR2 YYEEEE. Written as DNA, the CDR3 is TGTGCCAGCAGTTCGAAATCCGGGGCGTACTTC. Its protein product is CASSSKSGAYF.

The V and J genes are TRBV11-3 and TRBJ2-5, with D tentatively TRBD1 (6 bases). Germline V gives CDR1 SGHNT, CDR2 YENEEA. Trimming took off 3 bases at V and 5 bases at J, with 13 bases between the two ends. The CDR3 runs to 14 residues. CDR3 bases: TGTGCCAGCAGCTTTACAGGGACGGGCGAGACCCAGTACTTC. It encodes CASSFTGTGETQYF.

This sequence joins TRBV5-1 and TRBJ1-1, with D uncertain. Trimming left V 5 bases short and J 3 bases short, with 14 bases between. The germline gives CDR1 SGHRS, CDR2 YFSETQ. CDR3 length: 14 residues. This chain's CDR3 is CASSSSASDTEAFF. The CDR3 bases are TGCGCCAGCAGTTCGTCAGCCTCGGACACTGAAGCTTTCTTT.

The CDR3 sequence is CASSLGQEAADTQYF. The DNA of the CDR3 is TGTGCCAGCAGCCTCGGACAGGAGGCCGCGGATACGCAGTATTTT. This chain uses TRBV4-2 with TRBJ2-3, with 7 bases matching TRBD1. From germline, CDR1 is LGHNA and CDR2 YNFKEQ. Trimming at V came to 4 bases and at J to 6 bases, leaving 10 bases not matched to a gene. CDR3 length: 15 amino acids.

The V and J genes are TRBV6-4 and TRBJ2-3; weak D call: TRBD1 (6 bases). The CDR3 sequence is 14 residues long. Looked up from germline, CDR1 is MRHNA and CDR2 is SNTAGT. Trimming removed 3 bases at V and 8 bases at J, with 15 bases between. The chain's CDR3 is CASSETGRSGTQYF. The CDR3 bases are TGTGCCAGCAGTGAAACAGGGCGAAGCGGTACGCAGTATTTT.

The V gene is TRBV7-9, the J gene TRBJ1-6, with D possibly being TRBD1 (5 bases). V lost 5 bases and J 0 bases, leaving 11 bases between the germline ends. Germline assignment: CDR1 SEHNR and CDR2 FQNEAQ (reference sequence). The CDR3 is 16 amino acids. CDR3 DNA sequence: TGTGCCAGCAGCGACCCAGGGAGCTCCTATAATTCACCCCTCCACTTT. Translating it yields CASSDPGSSYNSPLHF. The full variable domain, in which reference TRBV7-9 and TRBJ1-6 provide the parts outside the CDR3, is DTGVSQNPRHKITKRGQNVTFRCDPISEHNRLYWYRQTLGQGPEFLTYFQNEAQLEKSRLLSDRFSAERPKGSFSTLEIQRTEQGDSAMYLCASSDPGSSYNSPLHFGNGTRLTVT.

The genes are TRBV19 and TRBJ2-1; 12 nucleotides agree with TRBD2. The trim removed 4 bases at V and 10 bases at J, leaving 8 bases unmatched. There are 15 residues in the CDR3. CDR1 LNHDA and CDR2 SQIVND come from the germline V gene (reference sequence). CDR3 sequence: CASSRASGGAGEQFF. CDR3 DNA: TGTGCCAGTAGTAGAGCTAGCGGGGGGGCCGGGGAGCAGTTCTTC.

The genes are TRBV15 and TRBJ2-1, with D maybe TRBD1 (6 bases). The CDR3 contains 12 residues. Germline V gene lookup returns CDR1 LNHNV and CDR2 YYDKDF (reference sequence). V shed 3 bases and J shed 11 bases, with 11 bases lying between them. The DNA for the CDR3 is TGTGCCACCAGCAGCACTACAGGGAAGCAGTTCTTC. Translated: CATSSTTGKQFF. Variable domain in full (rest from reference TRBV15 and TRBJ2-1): DAMVIQNPRYQVTQFGKPVTLSCSQTLNHNVMYWYQQKSSQAPKLLFHYYDKDFNNEADTPDNFQSRRPNTSFCFLDIRSPGLGDTAMYLCATSSTTGKQFFGPGTRLTVL.

The CDR3 DNA follows: TGCAGTGCACCATCAGTGAATGAGCAGTTCTTC. It specifies CSAPSVNEQFF. The rearrangement uses TRBV20-1 and TRBJ2-1, with D hard to call. V was shortened by 6 bases and J by 7 bases, with 10 bases between the two germline ends. The CDR3 is 11 amino acids. The germline gives CDR1 DFQATT, CDR2 SNEGSKA (reference sequence).

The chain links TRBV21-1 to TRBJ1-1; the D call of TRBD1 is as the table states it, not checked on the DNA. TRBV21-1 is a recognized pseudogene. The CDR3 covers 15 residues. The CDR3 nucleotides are TGTGCCAGCAGCAAAGAGAGGAGACAGTTAACTGAAGCTTTCTTT. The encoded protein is CASSKERRQLTEAFF.

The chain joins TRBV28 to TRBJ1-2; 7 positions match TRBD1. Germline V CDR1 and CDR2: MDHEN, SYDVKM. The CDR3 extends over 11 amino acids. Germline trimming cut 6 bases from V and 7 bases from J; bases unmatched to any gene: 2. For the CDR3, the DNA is TGTGCCAGCAGCGAGGGGGCTGGCTACACCTTC. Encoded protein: CASSEGAGYTF.

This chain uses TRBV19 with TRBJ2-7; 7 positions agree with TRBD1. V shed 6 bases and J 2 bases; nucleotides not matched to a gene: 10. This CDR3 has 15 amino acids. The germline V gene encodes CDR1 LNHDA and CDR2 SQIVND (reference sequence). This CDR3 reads CASSLRRDRAYEQYF. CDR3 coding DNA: TGTGCCAGTAGCCTCAGAAGGGACAGAGCCTACGAGCAGTACTTC.

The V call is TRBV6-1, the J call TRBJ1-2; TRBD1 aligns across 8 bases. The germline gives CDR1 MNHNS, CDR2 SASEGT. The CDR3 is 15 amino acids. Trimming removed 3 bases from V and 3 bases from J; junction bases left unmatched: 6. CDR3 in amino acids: CASSETAGGDYGYTF. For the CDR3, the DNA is TGTGCCAGCAGTGAGACGGCAGGGGGCGACTATGGCTACACCTTC.

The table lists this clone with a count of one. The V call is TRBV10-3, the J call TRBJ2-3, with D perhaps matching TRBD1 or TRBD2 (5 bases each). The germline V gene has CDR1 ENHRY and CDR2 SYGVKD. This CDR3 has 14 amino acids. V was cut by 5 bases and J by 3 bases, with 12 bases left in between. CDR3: CAISPGTTTDTQYF. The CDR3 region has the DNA TGTGCCATCAGTCCCGGGACCACGACAGATACGCAGTATTTT.

The CDR3 DNA is TGTGCCAGCAGTTTATCGGCCGCGACAGGGGTTTTATTCTACGAGCAGTACTTC. This sequence encodes CASSLSAATGVLFYEQYF. V gene TRBV27 combines with J gene TRBJ2-7; 8 positions match TRBD1. Germline V gene data show CDR1 as MNHEY and CDR2 as SMNVEV (reference sequence). The CDR3 has 18 amino acids. With 0 bases clipped from V and 3 bases from J, the junction kept 13 bases outside the gene matches.

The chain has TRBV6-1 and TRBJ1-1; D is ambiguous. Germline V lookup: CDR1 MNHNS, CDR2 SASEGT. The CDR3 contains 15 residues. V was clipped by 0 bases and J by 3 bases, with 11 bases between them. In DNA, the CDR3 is TGTGCCAGCAGTGAAGCGCTTCGGTCGGACACTGAAGCTTTCTTT. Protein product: CASSEALRSDTEAFF.

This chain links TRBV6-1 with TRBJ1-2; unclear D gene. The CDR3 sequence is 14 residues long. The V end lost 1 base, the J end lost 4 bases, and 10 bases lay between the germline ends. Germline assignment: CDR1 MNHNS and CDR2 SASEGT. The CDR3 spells CASSEGTVGYGYTF. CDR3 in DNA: TGTGCCAGCAGTGAAGGAACTGTTGGCTATGGCTACACCTTC.

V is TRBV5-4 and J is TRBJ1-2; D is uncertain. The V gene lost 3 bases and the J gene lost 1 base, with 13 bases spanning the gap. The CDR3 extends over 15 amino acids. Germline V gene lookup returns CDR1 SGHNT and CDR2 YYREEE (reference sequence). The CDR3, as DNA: TGTGCCAGCAGCTCCGGCGGCGAGTTTAACTATGGCTACACCTTC. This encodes CASSSGGEFNYGYTF.

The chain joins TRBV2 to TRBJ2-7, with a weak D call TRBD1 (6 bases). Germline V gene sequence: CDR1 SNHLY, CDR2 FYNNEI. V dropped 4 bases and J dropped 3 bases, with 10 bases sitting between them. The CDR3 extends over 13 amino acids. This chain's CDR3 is CASSGQAGYEQYF. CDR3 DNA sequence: TGTGCCAGCAGTGGACAGGCGGGCTACGAGCAGTACTTC. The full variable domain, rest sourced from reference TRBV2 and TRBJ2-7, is EPEVTQTPSHQVTQMGQEVILRCVPISNHLYFYWYRQILGQKVEFLVSFYNNEISEKSEIFDDQFSVERPDGSNFTLKIRSTKLEDSAMYFCASSGQAGYEQYFGPGTRLTVT.

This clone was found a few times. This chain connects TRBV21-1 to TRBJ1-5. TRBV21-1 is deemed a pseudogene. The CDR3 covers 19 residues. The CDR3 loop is CASSNWAKCGPYSNQPQHF. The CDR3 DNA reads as TGTGCCAGCAGCAATTGGGCTAAATGCGGACCGTATAGCAATCAGCCCCAGCATTTT.

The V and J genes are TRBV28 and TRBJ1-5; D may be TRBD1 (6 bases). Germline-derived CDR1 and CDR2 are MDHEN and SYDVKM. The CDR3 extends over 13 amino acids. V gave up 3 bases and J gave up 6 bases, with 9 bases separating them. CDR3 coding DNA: TGTGCCAGCAGTTTGGGGGGCACTCAGCCCCAGCATTTT. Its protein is CASSLGGTQPQHF.